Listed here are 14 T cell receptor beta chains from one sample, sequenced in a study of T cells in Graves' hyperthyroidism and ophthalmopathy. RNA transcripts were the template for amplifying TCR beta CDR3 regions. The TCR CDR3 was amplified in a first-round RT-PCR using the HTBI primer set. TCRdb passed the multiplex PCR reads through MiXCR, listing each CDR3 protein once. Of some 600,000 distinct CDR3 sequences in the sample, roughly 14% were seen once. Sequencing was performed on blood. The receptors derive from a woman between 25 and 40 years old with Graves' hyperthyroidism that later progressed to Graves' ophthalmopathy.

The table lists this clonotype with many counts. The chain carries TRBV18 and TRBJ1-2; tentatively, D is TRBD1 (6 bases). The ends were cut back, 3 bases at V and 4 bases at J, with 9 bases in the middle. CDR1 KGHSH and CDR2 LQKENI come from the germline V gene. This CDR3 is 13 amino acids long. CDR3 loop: CASSPGTTYGYTF. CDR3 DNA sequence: TGTGCCAGCTCACCCGGGACAACCTATGGCTACACCTTC.

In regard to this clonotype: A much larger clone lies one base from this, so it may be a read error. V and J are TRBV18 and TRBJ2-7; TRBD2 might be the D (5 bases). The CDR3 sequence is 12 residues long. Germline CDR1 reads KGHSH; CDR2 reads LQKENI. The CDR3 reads CPSSPVRDEQYF. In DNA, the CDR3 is TGTCCCAGCTCACCGGTGAGGGACGAGCAGTACTTC.

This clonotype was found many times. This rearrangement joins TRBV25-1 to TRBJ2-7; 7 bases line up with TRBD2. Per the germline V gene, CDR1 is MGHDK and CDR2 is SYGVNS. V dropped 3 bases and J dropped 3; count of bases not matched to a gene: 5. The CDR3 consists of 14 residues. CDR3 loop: CASSESGNRYEQYF. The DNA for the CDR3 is TGTGCCAGCAGTGAGAGCGGGAACCGCTACGAGCAGTACTTC.

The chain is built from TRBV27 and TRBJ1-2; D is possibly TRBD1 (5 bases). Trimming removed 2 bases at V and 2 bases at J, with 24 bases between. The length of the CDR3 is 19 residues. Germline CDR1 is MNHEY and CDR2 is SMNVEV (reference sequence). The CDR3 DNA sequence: TGTGCCAGCAGTTTAGTGGTTTCGCAGGGCGGCGGTACGAACTATGGCTACACCTTC. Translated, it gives CASSLVVSQGGGTNYGYTF.

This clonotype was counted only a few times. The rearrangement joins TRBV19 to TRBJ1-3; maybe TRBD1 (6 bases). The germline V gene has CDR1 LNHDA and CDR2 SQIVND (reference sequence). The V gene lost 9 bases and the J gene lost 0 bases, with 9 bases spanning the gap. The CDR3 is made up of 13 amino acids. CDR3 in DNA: TGTGCCAGCAAGGACAGCTCTGGAAACACCATATATTTT. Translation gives CASKDSSGNTIYF.

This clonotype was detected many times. CDR3 in amino acids: CSANGDSRYEQYF. CDR3 DNA sequence: TGCAGTGCTAATGGGGACAGCCGCTACGAGCAGTACTTC. The chain couples TRBV20-1 to TRBJ2-7; 7 bases map to TRBD1. The CDR3 length is 13 residues. Germline V gives CDR1 DFQATT, CDR2 SNEGSKA (reference sequence). The trim removed 4 bases at V and 3 bases at J, leaving 6 bases unmatched.

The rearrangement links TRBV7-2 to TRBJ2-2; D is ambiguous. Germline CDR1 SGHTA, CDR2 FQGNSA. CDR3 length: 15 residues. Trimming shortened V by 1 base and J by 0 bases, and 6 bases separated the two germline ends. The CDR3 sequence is CASSLDFSNTGELFF. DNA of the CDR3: TGTGCCAGCAGCTTAGACTTCTCGAACACCGGGGAGCTGTTTTTT.

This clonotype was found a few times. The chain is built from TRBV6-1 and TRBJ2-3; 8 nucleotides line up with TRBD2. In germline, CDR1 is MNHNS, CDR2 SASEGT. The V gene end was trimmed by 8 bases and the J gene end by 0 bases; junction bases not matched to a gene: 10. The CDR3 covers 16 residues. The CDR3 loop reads CASLPGLEASTDTQYF. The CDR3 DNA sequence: TGTGCCAGCCTGCCGGGACTAGAGGCAAGCACAGATACGCAGTATTTT.

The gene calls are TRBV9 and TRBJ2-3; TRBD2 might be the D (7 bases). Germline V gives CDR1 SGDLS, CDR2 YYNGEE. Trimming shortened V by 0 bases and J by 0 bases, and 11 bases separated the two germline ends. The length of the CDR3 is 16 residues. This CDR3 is CASSVEGGDSTDTQYF. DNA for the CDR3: TGTGCCAGCAGCGTAGAGGGGGGGGACAGCACAGATACGCAGTATTTT.

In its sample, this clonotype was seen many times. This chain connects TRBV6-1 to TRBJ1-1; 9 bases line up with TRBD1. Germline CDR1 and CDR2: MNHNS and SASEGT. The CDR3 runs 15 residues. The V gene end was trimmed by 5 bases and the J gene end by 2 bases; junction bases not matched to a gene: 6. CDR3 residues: CASSYAGQGNTEAFF. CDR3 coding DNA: TGTGCCAGCAGTTACGCGGGACAGGGTAACACTGAAGCTTTCTTT.

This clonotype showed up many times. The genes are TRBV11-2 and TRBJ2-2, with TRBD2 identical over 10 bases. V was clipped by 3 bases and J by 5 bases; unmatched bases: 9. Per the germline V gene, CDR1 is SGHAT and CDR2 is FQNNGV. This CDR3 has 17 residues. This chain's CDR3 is CASSFVSGRPRTGELFF. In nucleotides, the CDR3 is TGTGCCAGCAGCTTCGTTAGCGGGAGGCCAAGAACCGGGGAGCTGTTTTTT.

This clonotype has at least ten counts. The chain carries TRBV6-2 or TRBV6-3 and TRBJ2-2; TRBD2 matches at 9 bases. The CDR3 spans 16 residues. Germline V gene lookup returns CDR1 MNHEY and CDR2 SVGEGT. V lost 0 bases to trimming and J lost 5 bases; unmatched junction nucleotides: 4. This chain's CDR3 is CASSYSSGSLTGELFF. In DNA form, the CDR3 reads TGTGCCAGCAGTTACTCTAGCGGGAGTTTGACCGGGGAGCTGTTTTTT.

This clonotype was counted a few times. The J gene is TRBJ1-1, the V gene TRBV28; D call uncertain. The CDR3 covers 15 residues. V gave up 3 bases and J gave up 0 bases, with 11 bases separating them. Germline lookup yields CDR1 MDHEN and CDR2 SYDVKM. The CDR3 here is CASSFPAAVNTEAFF. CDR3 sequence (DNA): TGTGCCAGCAGTTTCCCCGCGGCGGTGAACACTGAAGCTTTCTTT.

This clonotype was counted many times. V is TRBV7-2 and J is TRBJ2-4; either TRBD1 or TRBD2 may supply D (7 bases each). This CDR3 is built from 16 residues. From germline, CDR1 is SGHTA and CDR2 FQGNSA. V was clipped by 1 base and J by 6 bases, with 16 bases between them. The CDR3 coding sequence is TGTGCCAGCAGCTTAGGCCCCGCAGGGGGGGGAAACATTCAGTACTTC. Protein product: CASSLGPAGGGNIQYF.